A selection of T cell receptor beta chains follows, all from one sample in a study of blood T cell repertoires in COVID-19. The table came from immunoSEQ multiplex PCR; TCRdb's copy has only in-frame clones and leaves some out. The repertoire holds about 320,000 clones, approximately 88% seen once, with less than 6.5% in the top ten. Sequencing was carried out using PBMCs or T cells enriched from blood (not recorded which). These receptors were collected from a man aged 30 to 39 who had recovered from COVID-19. The CDR3 runs from the conserved cysteine through the conserved F or W. D genes are given only for firm matches. Rows give clone size only sometimes, using once, few, many, or a class for an expanded clone.

j_call: TRBJ2-1
d_call: TRBD2
v_call: TRBV5-1
clone_size: NA
cdr3_nt: TGCGCCAGCAGCTGGAGCGGGGGGGCCTACTATGAGCAGTTCTTC
cdr3_aa: CASSWSGGAYYEQFF

j_call: TRBJ2-5
d_call: TRBD1
v_call: TRBV9
clone_size: NA
cdr3_nt: TGTGCCAGCAGCGTAGAGGTCAGGGGGATCCAAGAGACCCAGTACTTC
cdr3_aa: CASSVEVRGIQETQYF

j_call: TRBJ2-5
d_call: NA
v_call: TRBV19
clone_size: NA
cdr3_nt: TGTGCCAGTACCACCCGAGGAGGGGACCCCCTGAAGGAGACCCAGTACTTC
cdr3_aa: CASTTRGGDPLKETQYF

j_call: TRBJ1-3
d_call: TRBD1
v_call: TRBV9
clone_size: NA
cdr3_nt: TGTGCCAGCAGCAAACAGGGGGTGGGGTGGTCTGGAAACACCATATATTTT
cdr3_aa: CASSKQGVGWSGNTIYF

j_call: TRBJ1-1
d_call: NA
v_call: TRBV7-2
clone_size: NA
cdr3_nt: TGTGCCAGCAGCTCGAAAAAAGACGGGACAAAAGCTTTCTTT
cdr3_aa: CASSSKKDGTKAFF

j_call: TRBJ1-2
d_call: TRBD1
v_call: TRBV27
clone_size: NA
cdr3_nt: TGTGCCAGCAGTGGGGACAGGATTAACTATGGCTACACCTTC
cdr3_aa: CASSGDRINYGYTF

j_call: TRBJ2-7
d_call: NA
v_call: TRBV9
clone_size: NA
cdr3_nt: TGTGCCAGCAGCTCAGCGGGACACTACTACGAGCAGTACTTC
cdr3_aa: CASSSAGHYYEQYF

j_call: TRBJ1-2
d_call: TRBD1
v_call: TRBV19
clone_size: NA
cdr3_nt: TGTGCCAGTAGACCCCGGGACAGGGGGCGCTTCTATGACTATGGCTACACCTTC
cdr3_aa: CASRPRDRGRFYDYGYTF

j_call: TRBJ1-1
d_call: TRBD1
v_call: TRBV10-3
clone_size: NA
cdr3_nt: TGTGCCATCAGAAGACAGGGTAGCTGGGAAGCTTTCTTT
cdr3_aa: CAIRRQGSWEAFF

j_call: TRBJ2-1
d_call: TRBD2
v_call: TRBV15
clone_size: NA
cdr3_nt: TGTGCCACCAGCAGAGACGGCGGGGGGGATTTCTTC
cdr3_aa: CATSRDGGGDFF

j_call: TRBJ2-2
d_call: NA
v_call: TRBV3-1/TRBV3-2
clone_size: many
cdr3_nt: TGTGCCAGCAGCCCCCGGCCCGGAGGAACCGGGGAGCTGTTTTTT
cdr3_aa: CASSPRPGGTGELFF

j_call: TRBJ2-1
d_call: NA
v_call: TRBV3-1/TRBV3-2
clone_size: NA
cdr3_nt: TGTGCCAGCAGCCACGGGACTCAATTCTACAATGAGCAGTTCTTC
cdr3_aa: CASSHGTQFYNEQFF

j_call: TRBJ2-2
d_call: TRBD1
v_call: TRBV10-3
clone_size: NA
cdr3_nt: TGTGCCATCAGTCTGGGACAGGGAAACACCGGGGAGCTGTTTTTT
cdr3_aa: CAISLGQGNTGELFF

j_call: TRBJ1-5
d_call: NA
v_call: TRBV2
clone_size: NA
cdr3_nt: TGTGCCAGCAGTGCACAGGGAAATCAGCCCCAGCATTTT
cdr3_aa: CASSAQGNQPQHF